This TCR beta chain was identified in a study of shared clonotypes between healthy human individuals. TCRdb keeps only in-frame clones here, not all; method: immunoSEQ multiplex PCR. The table shows about 2.2 million clones, with 93% occurring only once. Germline CDR1 reads SGHAT; CDR2 reads FQDESV (reference sequence). Trimming cost V 5 bases and J 1 base, with 6 bases left between them. CDR3 length equals 12 residues. Positively selected for CCR7, the CD45RO-negative cells used as naive CD8 cells excluded terminally differentiated effector memory CD45RA+ cells. The rearrangement links TRBV11-1 to TRBJ2-7; D gene unclear. Sequencing was carried out using naive CD8+ T cells from PBMCs. The sequence was obtained from a man aged 18 to 30 in good health. Some clones in this sample may be carry-over from other donors' samples. CDR3 DNA sequence: TGTGCCAGCAGCCCGAGGTCCTACGAGCAGTACTTC. As protein: CASSPRSYEQYF.